Sequencing of this TCR beta chain was carried out in a study of cytomegalovirus exposure and HLA in healthy donors. Study conclusions and caveats: Later work found that TCR association rates differed between HLA loci; DRB1 had the most and HLA-C the fewest.

V trimming: 3 bases; J trimming: 5 bases; junction bases outside the gene matches: 10. The germline V gene encodes CDR1 ENHRY and CDR2 SYGVKD. The CDR3 consists of 16 residues. Remarks on this clone: The antigen is undetermined.

The study ran its PCR with 60 Vbeta and 13 Jbeta primers. Per the original data handling: An analysis performed later counted about 80 million unique TCR beta chains (roughly 10 million of them shared). The method was immunoSEQ multiplex PCR; TCRdb's version includes in-frame clones alone and lacks a portion of them. That table supplies the V and J calls and clone size; D and trimming were determined from the DNA. Among approximately 200,000 clones listed, roughly 78% were seen once. This sequence was found in a girl aged 10 to 17 in good health and CMV-seropositive. Material for sequencing was PBMCs. V is TRBV10-3 and J is TRBJ2-7; TRBD2 agrees at 10 bases. The CDR3 coding sequence is TGTGCCATCAGTGAACCTAGCGGGGGCCACGGGGACGAGCAGTACTTC. Its translation is CAISEPSGGHGDEQYF.